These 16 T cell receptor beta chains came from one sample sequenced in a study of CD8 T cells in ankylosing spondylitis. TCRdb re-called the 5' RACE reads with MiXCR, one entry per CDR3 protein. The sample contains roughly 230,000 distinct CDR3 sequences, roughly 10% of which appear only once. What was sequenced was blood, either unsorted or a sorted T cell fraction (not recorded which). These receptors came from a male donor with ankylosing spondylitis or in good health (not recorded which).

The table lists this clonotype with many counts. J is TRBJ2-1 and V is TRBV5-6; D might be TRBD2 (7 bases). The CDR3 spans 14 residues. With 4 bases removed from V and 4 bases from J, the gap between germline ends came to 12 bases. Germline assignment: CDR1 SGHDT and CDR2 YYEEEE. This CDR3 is CASSPGGLYNEQFF. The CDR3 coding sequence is TGTGCCAGCAGCCCCGGGGGGCTATACAATGAGCAGTTCTTC.

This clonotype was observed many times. The CDR3 region is CSARGVNTGELFF. The DNA of the CDR3 is TGCAGTGCTAGAGGGGTGAACACCGGGGAGCTGTTTTTT. The rearrangement joins TRBV20-1 to TRBJ2-2, with D unresolved. CDR1 DFQATT and CDR2 SNEGSKA come from the germline V gene (reference sequence). V dropped 1 base and J dropped 1 base, with 4 bases sitting between them. The CDR3 contains 13 residues.

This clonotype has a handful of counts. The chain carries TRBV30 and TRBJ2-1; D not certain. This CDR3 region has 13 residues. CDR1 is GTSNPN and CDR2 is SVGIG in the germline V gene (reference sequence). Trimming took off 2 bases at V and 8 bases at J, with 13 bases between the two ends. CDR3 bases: TGTGCCTGGAGTAAAGACCGCGGAGATGAGCAGTTCTTC. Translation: CAWSKDRGDEQFF. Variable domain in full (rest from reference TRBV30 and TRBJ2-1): SQTIHQWPATLVQPVGSPLSLECTVEGTSNPNLYWYRQAAGRGLQLLFYSVGIGQISSEVPQNLSASRPQDRQFILSSKKLLLSDSGFYLCAWSKDRGDEQFFGPGTRLTVL.

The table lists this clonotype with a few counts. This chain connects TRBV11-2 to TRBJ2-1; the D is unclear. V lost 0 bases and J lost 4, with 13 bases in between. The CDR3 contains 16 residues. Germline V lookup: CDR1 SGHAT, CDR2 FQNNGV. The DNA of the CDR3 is TGTGCCAGCAGCTTAGATGCCTACCAAGGGTACAATGAGCAGTTCTTC. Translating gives CASSLDAYQGYNEQFF.

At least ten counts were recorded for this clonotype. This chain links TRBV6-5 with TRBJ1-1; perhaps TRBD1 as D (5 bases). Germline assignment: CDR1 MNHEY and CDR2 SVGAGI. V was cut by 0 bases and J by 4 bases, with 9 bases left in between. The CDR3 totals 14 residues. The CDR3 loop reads CASSYSPGSTEAFF. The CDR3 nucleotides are TGTGCCAGCAGTTACTCTCCAGGGAGCACTGAAGCTTTCTTT.

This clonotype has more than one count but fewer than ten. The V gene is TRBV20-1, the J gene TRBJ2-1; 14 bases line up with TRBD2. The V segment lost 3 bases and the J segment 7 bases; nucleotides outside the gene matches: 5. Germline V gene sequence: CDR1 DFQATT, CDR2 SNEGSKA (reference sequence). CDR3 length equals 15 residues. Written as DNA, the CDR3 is TGCAGTGCTAGCTCCGGGACTAGCGGGAGAAATGAGCAGTTCTTC. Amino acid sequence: CSASSGTSGRNEQFF.

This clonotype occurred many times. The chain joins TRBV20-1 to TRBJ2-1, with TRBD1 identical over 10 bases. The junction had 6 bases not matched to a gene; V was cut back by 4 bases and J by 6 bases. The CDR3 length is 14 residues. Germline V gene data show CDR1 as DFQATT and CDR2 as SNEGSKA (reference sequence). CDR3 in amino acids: CSATGGQGTNEQFF. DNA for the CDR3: TGCAGTGCTACTGGGGGACAGGGGACCAATGAGCAGTTCTTC.

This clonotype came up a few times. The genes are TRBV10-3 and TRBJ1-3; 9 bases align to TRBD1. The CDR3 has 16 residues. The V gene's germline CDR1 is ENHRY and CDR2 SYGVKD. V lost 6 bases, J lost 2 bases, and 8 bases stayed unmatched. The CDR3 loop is CAIRKGQGTAGNTIYF. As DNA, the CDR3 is TGTGCCATCAGGAAAGGACAGGGGACGGCTGGAAACACCATATATTTT.

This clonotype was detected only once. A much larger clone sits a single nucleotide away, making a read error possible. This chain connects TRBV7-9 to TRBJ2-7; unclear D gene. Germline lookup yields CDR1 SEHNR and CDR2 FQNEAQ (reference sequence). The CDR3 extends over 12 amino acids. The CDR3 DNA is TGTGCCAGCAGCTTTGCTACCTACGCGCAGTACTTC. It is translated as CASSFATYAQYF.

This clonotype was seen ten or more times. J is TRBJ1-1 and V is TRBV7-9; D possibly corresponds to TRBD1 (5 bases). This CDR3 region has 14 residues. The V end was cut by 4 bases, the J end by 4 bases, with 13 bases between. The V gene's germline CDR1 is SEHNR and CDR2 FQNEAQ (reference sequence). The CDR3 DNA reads TGTGCCAGCAGCTCCACGCCGGGGGGCACTGAAGCTTTCTTT. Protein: CASSSTPGGTEAFF.

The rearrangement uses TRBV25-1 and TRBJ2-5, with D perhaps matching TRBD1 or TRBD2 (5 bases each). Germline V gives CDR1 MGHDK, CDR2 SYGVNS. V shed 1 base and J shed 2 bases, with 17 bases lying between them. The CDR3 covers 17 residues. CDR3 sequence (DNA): TGTGCCAGCAGTGAATTTCAGGTCCGAGGGGTTCAAGAGACCCAGTACTTC. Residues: CASSEFQVRGVQETQYF.

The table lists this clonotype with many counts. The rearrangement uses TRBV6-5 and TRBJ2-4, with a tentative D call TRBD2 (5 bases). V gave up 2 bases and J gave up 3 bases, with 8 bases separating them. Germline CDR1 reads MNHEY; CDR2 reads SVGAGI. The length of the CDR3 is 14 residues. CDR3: CASSYEGSKNIQYF. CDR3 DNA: TGTGCCAGCAGTTACGAGGGCAGCAAAAACATTCAGTACTTC.

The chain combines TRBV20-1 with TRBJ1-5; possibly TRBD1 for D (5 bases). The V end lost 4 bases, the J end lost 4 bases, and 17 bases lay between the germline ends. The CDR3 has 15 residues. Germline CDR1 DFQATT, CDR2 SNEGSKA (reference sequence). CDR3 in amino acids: CSATHWQGVNQPQHF. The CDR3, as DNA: TGCAGTGCTACCCACTGGCAGGGAGTTAATCAGCCCCAGCATTTT.

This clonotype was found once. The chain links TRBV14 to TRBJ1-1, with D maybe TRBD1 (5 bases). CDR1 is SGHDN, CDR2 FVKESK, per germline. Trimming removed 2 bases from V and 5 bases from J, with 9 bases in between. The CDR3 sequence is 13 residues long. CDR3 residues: CASSQLGQTEAFF. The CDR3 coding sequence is TGTGCCAGCAGCCAACTGGGGCAGACTGAAGCTTTCTTT.

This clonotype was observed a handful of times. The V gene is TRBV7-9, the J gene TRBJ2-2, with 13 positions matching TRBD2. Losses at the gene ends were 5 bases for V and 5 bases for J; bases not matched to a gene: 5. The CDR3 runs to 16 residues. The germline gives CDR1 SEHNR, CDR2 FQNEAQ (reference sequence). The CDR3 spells CASSPLGLAGTGELFF. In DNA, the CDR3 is TGTGCCAGCAGCCCCTTGGGACTAGCGGGAACCGGGGAGCTGTTTTTT.

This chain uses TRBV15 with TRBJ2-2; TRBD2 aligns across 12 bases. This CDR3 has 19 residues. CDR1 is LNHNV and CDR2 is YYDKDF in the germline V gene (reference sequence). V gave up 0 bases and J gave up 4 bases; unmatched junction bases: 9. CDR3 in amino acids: CATSRDLLAGGWTTGELFF. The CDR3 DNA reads TGTGCCACCAGCAGAGATCTACTAGCGGGGGGTTGGACCACCGGGGAGCTGTTTTTT.